The source of this T cell receptor beta chain is a study of blood T cell repertoires in COVID-19. Original processing methods: Amplification of reference gene primers was used by the study to estimate nucleated cell counts. Produced via immunoSEQ multiplex PCR; TCRdb's table is partial and in-frame only. V and J calls and clone size are as listed in that table; D and trimming were resolved from the DNA. This sample has some 400,000 clones, with around 91% found just once. A few counts support this clone. Other nucleotide sequences from this sample produce the same CDR3. Recruitment covered about 26 US areas and drew participants whose ages spanned roughly 18 to 90 years. Participants reported their clinical history, and cohort assignment relied on those reports. V lost 5 bases to trimming and J lost 0 bases, with 8 bases between them. Per germline, CDR1 MDHEN and CDR2 SYDVKM. The CDR3 runs to 13 residues.

The TCR originated in a man aged 25-45 years who had recovered from COVID-19. The chain combines TRBV28 with TRBJ2-7, with a weak D call TRBD1 (5 bases). The specimen was PBMCs or T cells enriched from blood (not recorded which). CDR3 loop: CASSRDSSYEQYF. Written as DNA, the CDR3 is TGTGCCAGCAGTCGCGACAGCTCCTACGAGCAGTACTTC.